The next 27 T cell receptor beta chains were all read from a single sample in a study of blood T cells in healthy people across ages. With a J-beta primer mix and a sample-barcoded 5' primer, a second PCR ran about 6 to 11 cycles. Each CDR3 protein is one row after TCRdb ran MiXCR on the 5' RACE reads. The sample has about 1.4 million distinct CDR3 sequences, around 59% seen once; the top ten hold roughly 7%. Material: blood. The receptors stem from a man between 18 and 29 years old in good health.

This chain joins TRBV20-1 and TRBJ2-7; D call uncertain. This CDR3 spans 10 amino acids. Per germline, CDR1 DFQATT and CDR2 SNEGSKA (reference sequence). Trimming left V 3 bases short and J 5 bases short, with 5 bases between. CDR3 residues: CSASRDEQYF. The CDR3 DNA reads TGCAGTGCTAGTCGGGACGAGCAGTACTTC.

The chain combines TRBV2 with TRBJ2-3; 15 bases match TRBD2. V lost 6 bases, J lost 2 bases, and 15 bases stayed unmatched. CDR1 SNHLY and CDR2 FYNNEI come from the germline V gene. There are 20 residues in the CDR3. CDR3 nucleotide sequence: TGTGCCAGCAGATACAACAGGGGACTAGCGGGAGGAGGGCCCACAGATACGCAGTATTTT. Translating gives CASRYNRGLAGGGPTDTQYF.

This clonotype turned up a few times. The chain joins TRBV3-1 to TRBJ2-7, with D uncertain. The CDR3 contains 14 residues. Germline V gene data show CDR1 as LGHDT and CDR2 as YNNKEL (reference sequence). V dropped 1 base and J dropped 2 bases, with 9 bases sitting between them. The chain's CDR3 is CASSQATQPYEQYF. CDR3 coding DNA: TGTGCCAGCAGCCAAGCTACACAGCCCTACGAGCAGTACTTC.

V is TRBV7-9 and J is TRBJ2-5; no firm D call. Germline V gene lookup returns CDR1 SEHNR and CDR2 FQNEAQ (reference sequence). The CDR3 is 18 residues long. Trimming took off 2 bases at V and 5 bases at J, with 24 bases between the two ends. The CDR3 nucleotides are TGTGCCAGCAGCTTACGACGTCTAAATGGCAACCCCGCGGAGACCCAGTACTTC. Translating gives CASSLRRLNGNPAETQYF.

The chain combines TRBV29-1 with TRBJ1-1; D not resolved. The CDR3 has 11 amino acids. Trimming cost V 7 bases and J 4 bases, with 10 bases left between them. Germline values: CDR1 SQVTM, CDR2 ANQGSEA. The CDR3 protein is CSALRSTEAFF. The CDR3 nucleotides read TGCAGCGCCCTCAGATCCACTGAAGCTTTCTTT.

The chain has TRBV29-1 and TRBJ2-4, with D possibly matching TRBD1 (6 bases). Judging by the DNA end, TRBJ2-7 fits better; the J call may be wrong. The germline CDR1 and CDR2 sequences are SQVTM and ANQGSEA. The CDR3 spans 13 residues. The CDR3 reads CSVERSGTYEQYF. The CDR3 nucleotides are TGCAGCGTTGAAAGGTCAGGGACATACGAGCAGTACTTC.

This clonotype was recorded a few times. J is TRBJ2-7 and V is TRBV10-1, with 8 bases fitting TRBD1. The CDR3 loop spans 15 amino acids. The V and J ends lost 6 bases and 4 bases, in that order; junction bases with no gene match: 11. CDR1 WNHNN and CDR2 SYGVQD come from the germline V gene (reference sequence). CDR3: CASSDPGTGDYEQYF. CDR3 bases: TGCGCCAGCAGCGACCCCGGGACAGGAGATTACGAGCAGTACTTC.

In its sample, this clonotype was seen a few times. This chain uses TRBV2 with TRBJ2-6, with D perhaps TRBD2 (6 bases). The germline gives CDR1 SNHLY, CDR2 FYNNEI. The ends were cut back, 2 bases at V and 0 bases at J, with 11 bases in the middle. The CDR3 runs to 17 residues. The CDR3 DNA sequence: TGTGCCAGCAGTGAAAGCGGGCACCTCTCTGGGGCCAACGTCCTGACTTTC. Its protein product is CASSESGHLSGANVLTF.

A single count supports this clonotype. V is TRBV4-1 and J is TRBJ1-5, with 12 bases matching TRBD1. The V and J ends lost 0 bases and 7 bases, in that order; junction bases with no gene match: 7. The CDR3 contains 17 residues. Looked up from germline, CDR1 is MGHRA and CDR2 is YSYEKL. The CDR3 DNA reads TGCGCCAGCAGCCAAGACCCCGGGACAGGGGGCTTGCAGCCCCAGCATTTT. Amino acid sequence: CASSQDPGTGGLQPQHF.

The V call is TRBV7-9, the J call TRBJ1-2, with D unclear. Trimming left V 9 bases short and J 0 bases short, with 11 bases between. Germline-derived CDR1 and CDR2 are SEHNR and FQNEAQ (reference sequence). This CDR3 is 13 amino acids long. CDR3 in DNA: TGTGCCAGGGAGGACTTATCTAACTATGGCTACACCTTC. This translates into CAREDLSNYGYTF.

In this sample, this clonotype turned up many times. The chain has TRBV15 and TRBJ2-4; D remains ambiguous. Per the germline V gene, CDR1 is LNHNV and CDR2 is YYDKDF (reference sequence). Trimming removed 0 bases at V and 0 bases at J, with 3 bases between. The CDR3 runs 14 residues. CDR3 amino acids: CATSRDLAKNIQYF. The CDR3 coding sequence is TGTGCCACCAGCAGAGATCTAGCCAAAAACATTCAGTACTTC. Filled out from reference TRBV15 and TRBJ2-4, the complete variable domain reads DAMVIQNPRYQVTQFGKPVTLSCSQTLNHNVMYWYQQKSSQAPKLLFHYYDKDFNNEADTPDNFQSRRPNTSFCFLDIRSPGLGDTAMYLCATSRDLAKNIQYFGAGTRLSVL.

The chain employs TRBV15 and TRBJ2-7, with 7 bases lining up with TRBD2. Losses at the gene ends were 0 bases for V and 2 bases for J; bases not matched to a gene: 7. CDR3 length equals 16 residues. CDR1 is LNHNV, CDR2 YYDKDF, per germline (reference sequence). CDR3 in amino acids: CATSRERARGAYEQYF. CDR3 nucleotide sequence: TGTGCCACCAGCAGAGAAAGGGCCCGGGGGGCCTACGAGCAGTACTTC.

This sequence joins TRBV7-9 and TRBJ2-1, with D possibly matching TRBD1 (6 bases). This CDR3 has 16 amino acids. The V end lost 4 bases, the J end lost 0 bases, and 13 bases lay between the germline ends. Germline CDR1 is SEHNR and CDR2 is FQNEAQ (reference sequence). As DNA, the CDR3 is TGTGCCAGCAGCTGGTACAGGGCGAGCTCCTACAATGAGCAGTTCTTC. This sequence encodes CASSWYRASSYNEQFF. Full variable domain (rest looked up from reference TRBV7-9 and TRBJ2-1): DTGVSQNPRHKITKRGQNVTFRCDPISEHNRLYWYRQTLGQGPEFLTYFQNEAQLEKSRLLSDRFSAERPKGSFSTLEIQRTEQGDSAMYLCASSWYRASSYNEQFFGPGTRLTVL.

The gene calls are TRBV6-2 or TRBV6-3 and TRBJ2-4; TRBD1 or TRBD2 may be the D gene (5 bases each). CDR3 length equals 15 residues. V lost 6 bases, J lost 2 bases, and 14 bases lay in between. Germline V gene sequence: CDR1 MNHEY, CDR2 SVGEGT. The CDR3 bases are TGTGCCAGCAGGCCCCCGGGGCGCCCCAAAAACATTCAGTACTTC. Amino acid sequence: CASRPPGRPKNIQYF.

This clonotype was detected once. Here the CDR3 DNA reads TGCGCCAGTAGGGCGACAGGGGGCCACCCCTATGGCTACACCTTC. Translation: CASRATGGHPYGYTF. The J gene is TRBJ1-2, the V gene TRBV4-1; 10 bases line up with TRBD1. V dropped 9 bases and J dropped 4; count of bases not matched to a gene: 11. The CDR3 consists of 15 residues. Germline assignment: CDR1 MGHRA and CDR2 YSYEKL.

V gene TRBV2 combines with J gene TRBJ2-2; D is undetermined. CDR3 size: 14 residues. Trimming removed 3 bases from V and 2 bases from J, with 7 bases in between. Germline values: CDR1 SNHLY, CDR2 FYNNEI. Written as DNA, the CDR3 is TGTGCCAGCAGTGAGGCTCATAACACCGGGGAGCTGTTTTTT. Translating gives CASSEAHNTGELFF.

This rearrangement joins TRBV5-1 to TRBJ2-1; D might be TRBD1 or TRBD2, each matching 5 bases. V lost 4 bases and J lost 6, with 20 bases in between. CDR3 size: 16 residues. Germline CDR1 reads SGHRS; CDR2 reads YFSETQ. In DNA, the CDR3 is TGCGCCAGCAGCCCCAAGCAGGGCGCGGGCGGCAATGAGCAGTTCTTC. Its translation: CASSPKQGAGGNEQFF.

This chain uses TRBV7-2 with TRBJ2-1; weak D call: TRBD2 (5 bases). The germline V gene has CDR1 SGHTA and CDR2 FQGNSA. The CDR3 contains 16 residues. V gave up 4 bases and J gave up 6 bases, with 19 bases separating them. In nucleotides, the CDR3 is TGTGCCAGCAGCTCCCTCGGACTCCTGCTGAGCAATGAGCAGTTCTTC. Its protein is CASSSLGLLLSNEQFF. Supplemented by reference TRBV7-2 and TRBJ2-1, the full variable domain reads GAGVSQSPSNKVTEKGKDVELRCDPISGHTALYWYRQSLGQGLEFLIYFQGNSAPDKSGLPSDRFSAERTGGSVSTLTIQRTQQEDSAVYLCASSSLGLLLSNEQFFGPGTRLTVL.

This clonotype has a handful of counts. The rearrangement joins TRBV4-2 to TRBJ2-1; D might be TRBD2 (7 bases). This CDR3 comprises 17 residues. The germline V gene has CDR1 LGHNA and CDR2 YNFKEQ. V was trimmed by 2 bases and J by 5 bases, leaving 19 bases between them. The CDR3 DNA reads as TGTGCCAGCAGCCAATTGGTGGGGGGAGGGGGTAACAATGAGCAGTTCTTC. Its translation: CASSQLVGGGGNNEQFF.

The CDR3 DNA reads as TGTGCCAGCAGTTACCCAGGACTAGTTTCCTACTACGAGCAGTACTTC. Translating it yields CASSYPGLVSYYEQYF. The J gene is TRBJ2-7, the V gene TRBV6-5, with 7 bases lining up with TRBD2. Germline CDR1 MNHEY, CDR2 SVGAGI. The V segment lost 2 bases and the J segment 3 bases; nucleotides outside the gene matches: 10. This CDR3 region has 16 residues.

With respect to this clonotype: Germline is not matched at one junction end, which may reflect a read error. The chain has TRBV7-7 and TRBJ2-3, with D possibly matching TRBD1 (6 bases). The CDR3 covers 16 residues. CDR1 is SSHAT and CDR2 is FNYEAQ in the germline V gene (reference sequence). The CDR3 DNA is TGTGCTAGCAGCCCCGGGACAAATCCTAGCACAGATACGCAGTATTTT. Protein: CASSPGTNPSTDTQYF.

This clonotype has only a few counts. CDR3 residues: CASSLSGTKNIQYF. DNA for the CDR3: TGTGCCAGCAGCTTGTCCGGAACCAAAAACATTCAGTACTTC. The V call is TRBV5-6, the J call TRBJ2-4, with D unclear. Germline lookup yields CDR1 SGHDT and CDR2 YYEEEE. Between the trimmed V and J ends, which lost 1 base and 2 bases, there was a span of 7 bases. CDR3 length: 14 residues.

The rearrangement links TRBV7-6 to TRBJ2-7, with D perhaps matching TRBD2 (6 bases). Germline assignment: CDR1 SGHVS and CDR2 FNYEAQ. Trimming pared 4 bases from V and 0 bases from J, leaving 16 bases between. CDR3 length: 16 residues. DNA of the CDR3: TGTGCCAGCAGCTCAATTGCGGGACCGAACTCCTACGAGCAGTACTTC. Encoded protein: CASSSIAGPNSYEQYF.

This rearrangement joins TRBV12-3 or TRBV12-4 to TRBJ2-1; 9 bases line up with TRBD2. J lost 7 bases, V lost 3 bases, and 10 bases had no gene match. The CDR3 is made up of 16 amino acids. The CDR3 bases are TGTGCCAGCAGTTTTATAGGTGGTAGCGGGAGAAATGAGCAGTTCTTC. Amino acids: CASSFIGGSGRNEQFF.

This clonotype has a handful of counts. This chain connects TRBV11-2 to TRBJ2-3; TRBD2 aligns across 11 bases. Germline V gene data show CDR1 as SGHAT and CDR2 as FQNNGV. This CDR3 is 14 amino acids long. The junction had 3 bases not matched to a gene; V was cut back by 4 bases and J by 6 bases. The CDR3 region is CASSYSGGGDTQYF. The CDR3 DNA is TGTGCCAGCAGCTATAGCGGGGGGGGGGATACGCAGTATTTT.

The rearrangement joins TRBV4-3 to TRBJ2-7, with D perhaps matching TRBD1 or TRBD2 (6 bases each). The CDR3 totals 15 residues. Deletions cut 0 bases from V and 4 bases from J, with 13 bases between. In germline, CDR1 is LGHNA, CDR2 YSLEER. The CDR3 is CASSQDPGAHYEQYF. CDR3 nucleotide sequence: TGCGCCAGCAGCCAAGATCCGGGGGCGCATTACGAGCAGTACTTC.

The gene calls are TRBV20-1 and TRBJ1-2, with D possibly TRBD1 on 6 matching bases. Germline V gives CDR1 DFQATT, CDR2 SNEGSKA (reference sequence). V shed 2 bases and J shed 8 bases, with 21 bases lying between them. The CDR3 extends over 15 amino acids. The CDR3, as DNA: TGCAGTGCTAGAACCTTGGGGGGCAGCTCGGGAGGCTACACCTTC. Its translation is CSARTLGGSSGGYTF.